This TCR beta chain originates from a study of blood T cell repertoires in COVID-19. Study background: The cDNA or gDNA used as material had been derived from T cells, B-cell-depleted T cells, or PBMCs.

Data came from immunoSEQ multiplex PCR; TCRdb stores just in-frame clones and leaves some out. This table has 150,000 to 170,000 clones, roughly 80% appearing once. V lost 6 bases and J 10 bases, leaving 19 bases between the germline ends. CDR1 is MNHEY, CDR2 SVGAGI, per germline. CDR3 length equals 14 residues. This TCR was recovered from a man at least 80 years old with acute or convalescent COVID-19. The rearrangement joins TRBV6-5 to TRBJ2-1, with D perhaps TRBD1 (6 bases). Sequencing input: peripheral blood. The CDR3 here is CASSWGPSPGEQFF. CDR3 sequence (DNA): TGTGCCAGCAGCTGGGGGCCGAGTCCGGGAGAGCAGTTCTTC.